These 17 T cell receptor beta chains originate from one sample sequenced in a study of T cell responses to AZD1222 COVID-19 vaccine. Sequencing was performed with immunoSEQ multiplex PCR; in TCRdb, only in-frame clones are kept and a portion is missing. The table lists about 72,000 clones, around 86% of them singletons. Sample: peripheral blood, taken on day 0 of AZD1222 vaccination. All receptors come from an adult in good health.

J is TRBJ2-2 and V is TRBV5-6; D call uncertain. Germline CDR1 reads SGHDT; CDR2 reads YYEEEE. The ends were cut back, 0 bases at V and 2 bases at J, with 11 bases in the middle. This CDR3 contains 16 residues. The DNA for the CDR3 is TGTGCCAGCAGCTTGGGGCAGTCGTCAAACACCGGGGAGCTGTTTTTT. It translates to CASSLGQSSNTGELFF.

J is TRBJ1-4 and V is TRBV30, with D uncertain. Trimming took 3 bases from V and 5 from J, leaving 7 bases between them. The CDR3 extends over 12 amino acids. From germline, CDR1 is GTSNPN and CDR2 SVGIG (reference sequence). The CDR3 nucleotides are TGTGCCTGGAGGGACGGAAATGAAAAACTGTTTTTT. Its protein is CAWRDGNEKLFF.

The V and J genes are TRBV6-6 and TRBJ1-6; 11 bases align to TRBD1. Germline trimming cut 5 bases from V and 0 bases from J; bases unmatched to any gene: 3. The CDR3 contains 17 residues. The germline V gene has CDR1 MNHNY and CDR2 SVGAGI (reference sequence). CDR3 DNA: TGTGCCAGCAGTCGGACAGGGGGCTACTCCTATAATTCACCCCTCCACTTT. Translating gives CASSRTGGYSYNSPLHF.

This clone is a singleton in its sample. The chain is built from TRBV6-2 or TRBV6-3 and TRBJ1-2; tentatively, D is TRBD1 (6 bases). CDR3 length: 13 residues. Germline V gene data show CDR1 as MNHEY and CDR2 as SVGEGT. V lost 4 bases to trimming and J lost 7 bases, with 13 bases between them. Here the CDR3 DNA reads TGTGCCAGCAGTTCCCGGGGGGCGAGTGGCTACACCTTC. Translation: CASSSRGASGYTF.

The CDR3 DNA follows: TGTGCCAGCAGCCAAGGGGCTAGCAAGTCAGATACGCAGTATTTT. Protein sequence: CASSQGASKSDTQYF. V and J are TRBV14 and TRBJ2-3; weak D call: TRBD2 (5 bases). This CDR3 is built from 15 residues. V lost 1 base and J lost 4, with 12 bases in between. Germline values: CDR1 SGHDN, CDR2 FVKESK.

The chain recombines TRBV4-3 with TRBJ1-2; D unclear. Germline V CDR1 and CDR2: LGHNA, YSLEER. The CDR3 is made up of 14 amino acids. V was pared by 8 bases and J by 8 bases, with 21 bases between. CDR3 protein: CASGRKGEVSGYTF. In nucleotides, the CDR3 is TGCGCCAGCGGACGGAAGGGAGAAGTTTCAGGCTACACCTTC.

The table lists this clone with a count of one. As DNA, the CDR3 is TGTGCCAGCAGTTCGGAGCAGGGTAGACCCTACGAGCAGTACTTC. Amino acid sequence: CASSSEQGRPYEQYF. The gene calls are TRBV2 and TRBJ2-7, with D possibly TRBD1 on 5 matching bases. The CDR3 runs 15 residues. V lost 5 bases to trimming and J lost 2 bases, with 16 bases between them. Germline loops: CDR1 SNHLY, CDR2 FYNNEI.

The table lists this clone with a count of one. The CDR3 DNA reads as TGTGCCAGCAGTCTACTACGATGGGGCCGGTTTTTCGCGACTAATGAAAAACTGTTTTTT. As protein: CASSLLRWGRFFATNEKLFF. The chain links TRBV28 to TRBJ1-4; D perhaps matches TRBD1 (5 bases). The V end was cut by 5 bases, the J end by 2 bases, with 27 bases between. Germline CDR1 MDHEN, CDR2 SYDVKM. The CDR3 totals 20 residues.

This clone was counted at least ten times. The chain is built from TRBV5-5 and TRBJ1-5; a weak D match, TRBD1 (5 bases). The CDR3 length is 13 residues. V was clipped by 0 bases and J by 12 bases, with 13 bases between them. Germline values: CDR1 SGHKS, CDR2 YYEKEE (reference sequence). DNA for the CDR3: TGTGCCAGCAGCTTGGGCAGGGTTGGGTACCAGCATTTT. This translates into CASSLGRVGYQHF.

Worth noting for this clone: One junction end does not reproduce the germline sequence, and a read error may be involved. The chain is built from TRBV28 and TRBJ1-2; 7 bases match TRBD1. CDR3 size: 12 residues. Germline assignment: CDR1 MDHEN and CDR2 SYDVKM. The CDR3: CASKLLTGQLAF. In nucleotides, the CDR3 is TGTGCCAGCAAGCTACTTACGGGACAGCTAGCCTTC.

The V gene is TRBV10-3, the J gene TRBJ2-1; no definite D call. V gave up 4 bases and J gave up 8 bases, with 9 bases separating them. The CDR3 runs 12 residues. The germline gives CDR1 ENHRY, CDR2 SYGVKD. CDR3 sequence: CAISAHKDEQFF. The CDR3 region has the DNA TGTGCCATCAGTGCCCACAAGGATGAGCAGTTCTTC.

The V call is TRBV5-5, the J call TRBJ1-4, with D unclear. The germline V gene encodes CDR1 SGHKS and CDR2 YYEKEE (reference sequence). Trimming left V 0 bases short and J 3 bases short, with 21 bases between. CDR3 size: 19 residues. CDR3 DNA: TGTGCCAGCAGCTTGGGGAGAAGGGTAGGAATGTCTTCTAATGAAAAACTGTTTTTT. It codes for CASSLGRRVGMSSNEKLFF.

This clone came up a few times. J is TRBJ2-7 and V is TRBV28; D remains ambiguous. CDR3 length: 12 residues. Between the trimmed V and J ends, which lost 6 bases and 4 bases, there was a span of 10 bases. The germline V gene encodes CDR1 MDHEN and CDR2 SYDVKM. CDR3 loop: CASRTLVYEQYF. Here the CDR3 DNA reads TGTGCCAGCAGAACCCTCGTGTACGAGCAGTACTTC.

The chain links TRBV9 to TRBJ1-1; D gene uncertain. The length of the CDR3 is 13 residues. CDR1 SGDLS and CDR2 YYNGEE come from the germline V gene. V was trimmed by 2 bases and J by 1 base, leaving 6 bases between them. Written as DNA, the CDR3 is TGTGCCAGCAGCGTTAACCCGAACACTGAAGCTTTCTTT. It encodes CASSVNPNTEAFF.

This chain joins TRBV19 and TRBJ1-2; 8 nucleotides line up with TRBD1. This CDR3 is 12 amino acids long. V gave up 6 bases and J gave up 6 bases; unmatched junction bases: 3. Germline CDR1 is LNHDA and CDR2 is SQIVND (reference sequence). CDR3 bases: TGTGCCAGTAGGAAGACAGGGGATGGCTACACCTTC. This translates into CASRKTGDGYTF.

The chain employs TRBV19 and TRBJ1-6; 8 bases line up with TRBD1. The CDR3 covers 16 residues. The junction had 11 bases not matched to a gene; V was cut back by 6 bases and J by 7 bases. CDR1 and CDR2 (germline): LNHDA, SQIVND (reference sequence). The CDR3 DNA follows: TGTGCCAGTAGCGCGGACAGGGCCTTCTCGAATTCACCCCTCCACTTT. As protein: CASSADRAFSNSPLHF.

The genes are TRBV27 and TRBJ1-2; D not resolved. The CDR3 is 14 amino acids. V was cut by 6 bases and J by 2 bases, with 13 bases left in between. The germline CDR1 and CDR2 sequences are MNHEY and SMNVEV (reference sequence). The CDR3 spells CASRMGGMNYGYTF. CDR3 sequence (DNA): TGTGCCAGCAGGATGGGAGGGATGAACTATGGCTACACCTTC.